These 28 T cell receptor beta chains came from one sample sequenced in a study of response to subunit inactivated influenza vaccine. TCRdb analysed the RT-PCR reads with MiXCR anew, one entry per CDR3 protein. The sample lists about 650,000 distinct CDR3 sequences, about 15% occurring once. The sample was PBMCs from blood, taken 12 days after vaccination. Receptors originate from a middle-aged man who received an inactivated influenza vaccine.

The sample holds a few counts of this clonotype. The chain is built from TRBV13 and TRBJ2-7; D uncertain. The CDR3 has 15 residues. Germline values: CDR1 PRHDT, CDR2 FYEKMQ (reference sequence). Trimming pared 0 bases from V and 3 bases from J, leaving 12 bases between. The CDR3 DNA sequence: TGTGCCAGCAGCTTAGGCCGAGGACGGAACTACGAGCAGTACTTC. Its translation: CASSLGRGRNYEQYF.

V usage is TRBV28 and J usage is TRBJ2-4; TRBD1 matches at 7 bases. From germline, CDR1 is MDHEN and CDR2 SYDVKM. V trimming: 3 bases; J trimming: 1 base; junction bases outside the gene matches: 3. This CDR3 spans 15 amino acids. The CDR3, as DNA: TGTGCCAGCAGTTTCCGGGACAGTGCCAAAAACATTCAGTACTTC. Translated: CASSFRDSAKNIQYF.

This clonotype has a handful of counts. This sequence joins TRBV20-1 and TRBJ2-3; D could derive from TRBD1 or TRBD2 (6 bases each). The length of the CDR3 is 14 residues. Trimming cost V 1 base and J 5 bases, with 13 bases left between them. Germline CDR1 DFQATT, CDR2 SNEGSKA (reference sequence). The CDR3 sequence: CSARVGGPKDTQYF. The CDR3 DNA reads TGCAGTGCTAGAGTAGGGGGGCCGAAAGATACGCAGTATTTT.

This clonotype appeared a few times. The chain uses TRBV28 and TRBJ2-4; 9 bases fit TRBD1. The CDR3 spans 14 residues. Germline V gene sequence: CDR1 MDHEN, CDR2 SYDVKM. V was clipped by 5 bases and J by 9 bases; unmatched bases: 8. The CDR3 protein is CASSIQGARSIQYF. The CDR3 bases are TGTGCCAGCAGTATACAGGGGGCGCGGAGCATTCAGTACTTC.

The chain employs TRBV3-1 and TRBJ2-5, with TRBD2 as a possible D gene (6 bases). CDR3 length: 13 amino acids. Trimming shortened V by 2 bases and J by 5 bases, and 9 bases separated the two germline ends. Germline CDR1 reads LGHDT; CDR2 reads YNNKEL (reference sequence). The DNA of the CDR3 is TGTGCCAGCAGCCAAACGCTAGCGGAGACCCAGTACTTC. This codes for CASSQTLAETQYF.

This chain links TRBV18 with TRBJ1-4; possible D gene TRBD1, 6 bases. The length of the CDR3 is 16 residues. The germline V gene encodes CDR1 KGHSH and CDR2 LQKENI. The V gene lost 3 bases and the J gene lost 7 bases, with 18 bases spanning the gap. The CDR3, as DNA: TGTGCCAGCTCACCGCAAGGCAGGGGCGCGAGTGAAAAACTGTTTTTT. Protein sequence: CASSPQGRGASEKLFF. Looking up the rest from reference TRBV18 and TRBJ1-4 gives the full variable domain: NAGVMQNPRHLVRRRGQEARLRCSPMKGHSHVYWYRQLPEEGLKFMVYLQKENIIDESGMPKERFSAEFPKEGPSILRIQQVVRGDSAAYFCASSPQGRGASEKLFFGSGTQLSVL.

The chain combines TRBV21-1 with TRBJ1-1. TRBV21-1 is flagged as a pseudogene. This CDR3 spans 13 amino acids. CDR3 sequence reads: CASIQGGDTEAFF. In DNA, the CDR3 is TGTGCCAGCATACAAGGAGGGGACACTGAAGCTTTCTTT.

V gene TRBV11-2 combines with J gene TRBJ2-3; D is unresolved. The CDR3 contains 15 residues. Germline CDR1 and CDR2: SGHAT and FQNNGV. Trimming shortened V by 1 base and J by 4 bases, and 12 bases separated the two germline ends. The CDR3 protein is CASSLGPTVADTQYF. CDR3 nucleotide sequence: TGTGCCAGCAGCTTAGGCCCCACGGTCGCAGATACGCAGTATTTT.

The gene calls are TRBV14 and TRBJ2-5; 10 nucleotides align to TRBD2. This CDR3 is built from 15 residues. V dropped 3 bases and J dropped 3; count of bases not matched to a gene: 4. The germline gives CDR1 SGHDN, CDR2 FVKESK. The CDR3 region has the DNA TGTGCCAGCAGCCAGTGGAGCGGGGGGGAAGAGACCCAGTACTTC. This gives the protein CASSQWSGGEETQYF.

The chain has TRBV7-3 and TRBJ2-2; a weak D match, TRBD2 (5 bases). The V end lost 1 base, the J end lost 4 bases, and 13 bases lay between the germline ends. The CDR3 has 16 residues. From germline, CDR1 is SGHTA and CDR2 FQGTGA. CDR3: CASSLIGPRGTGELFF. The CDR3, as DNA: TGTGCCAGCAGCTTAATCGGGCCTCGGGGCACCGGGGAGCTGTTTTTT.

This rearrangement joins TRBV28 to TRBJ1-2; D not certain. Germline V lookup: CDR1 MDHEN, CDR2 SYDVKM. This CDR3 region has 16 residues. V was cut by 3 bases and J by 6 bases, with 20 bases left in between. CDR3 in DNA: TGTGCCAGCAGTTTCAGAGCACCCTGGCCCCTAAATGGCTACACCTTC. It specifies CASSFRAPWPLNGYTF.

This chain connects TRBV27 to TRBJ2-4, with D unclear. Between the trimmed V and J ends, which lost 3 bases and 3 bases, there was a span of 6 bases. This CDR3 has 13 amino acids. Per the germline V gene, CDR1 is MNHEY and CDR2 is SMNVEV (reference sequence). The CDR3: CASSFDIKNIQYF. The CDR3 DNA follows: TGTGCCAGCAGTTTCGACATCAAAAACATTCAGTACTTC.

This clonotype was observed at least ten times. The chain recombines TRBV7-9 with TRBJ2-1; 7 bases fit TRBD2. Germline lookup yields CDR1 SEHNR and CDR2 FQNEAQ (reference sequence). After removal of 0 bases from V and 5 bases from J, the junction contained 1 base not matched to a gene. The CDR3 runs 14 residues. The CDR3 here is CASSLAGLDNEQFF. CDR3 nucleotides: TGTGCCAGCAGCTTAGCAGGACTAGACAATGAGCAGTTCTTC.

This clonotype occurred many times. The chain combines TRBV3-1 with TRBJ2-1, with D perhaps given as TRBD1 or TRBD2 (7 bases each). This CDR3 is 14 amino acids long. With 10 bases removed from V and 5 bases from J, the gap between germline ends came to 18 bases. The germline V gene encodes CDR1 LGHDT and CDR2 YNNKEL (reference sequence). The CDR3 protein is CATGEGQPNNEQFF. The CDR3, as DNA: TGTGCCACCGGGGAGGGACAGCCAAACAATGAGCAGTTCTTC.

The genes are TRBV6-2 or TRBV6-3 and TRBJ2-5, with 7 nucleotides matching TRBD1. V trimming: 6 bases; J trimming: 5 bases; junction bases outside the gene matches: 9. CDR3 length: 14 amino acids. The germline gives CDR1 MNHEY, CDR2 SVGEGT. This CDR3 is CASSRQGGWETQYF. The CDR3 DNA reads as TGTGCCAGCAGCCGACAGGGTGGTTGGGAGACCCAGTACTTC.

This clonotype was observed a few times. The chain employs TRBV7-2 and TRBJ2-7; D is ambiguous. V was trimmed by 5 bases and J by 3 bases, leaving 5 bases between them. Germline CDR1 reads SGHTA; CDR2 reads FQGNSA. The CDR3 sequence is 11 residues long. This CDR3 reads CASSMLYEQYF. For the CDR3, the DNA is TGTGCCAGCAGCATGCTCTACGAGCAGTACTTC.

The chain is built from TRBV25-1 and TRBJ2-7; 8 positions match TRBD2. The CDR3 length is 14 residues. In germline, CDR1 is MGHDK, CDR2 SYGVNS. Unmatched junction bases numbered 4, after V lost 4 bases and J lost 2 bases. The DNA for the CDR3 is TGTGCCAGCAGTGGATCCGGGGGGGCCTACGAGCAGTACTTC. Protein: CASSGSGGAYEQYF.

This rearrangement joins TRBV12-3 or TRBV12-4 to TRBJ2-3, with no clear D. The CDR3 sequence is 14 residues long. V gave up 3 bases and J gave up 2 bases, with 9 bases separating them. In DNA, the CDR3 is TGTGCCAGCAGTTTTAGAGGATTCACAGATACGCAGTATTTT. Protein product: CASSFRGFTDTQYF.

This clonotype has a handful of counts. This sequence joins TRBV6-1 and TRBJ2-1, with 8 bases that match TRBD1. The CDR3 length is 14 residues. Unmatched junction bases numbered 9, after V lost 6 bases and J lost 8 bases. Germline V gene sequence: CDR1 MNHNS, CDR2 SASEGT. The CDR3 reads CASRKDRAHHEQFF. CDR3 nucleotides: TGTGCCAGCAGAAAGGACAGGGCGCACCATGAGCAGTTCTTC.

The table lists this clonotype with a few counts. This rearrangement joins TRBV7-2 to TRBJ2-3; 7 bases map to TRBD2. J lost 1 base, V lost 2 bases, and 9 bases had no gene match. The CDR3 length is 17 residues. From germline, CDR1 is SGHTA and CDR2 FQGNSA. CDR3 residues: CASSLHIRGVGTDTQYF. In DNA form, the CDR3 reads TGTGCCAGCAGCTTACACATCCGGGGGGTTGGCACAGATACGCAGTATTTT. Complete variable domain (other parts from reference TRBV7-2 and TRBJ2-3): GAGVSQSPSNKVTEKGKDVELRCDPISGHTALYWYRQSLGQGLEFLIYFQGNSAPDKSGLPSDRFSAERTGGSVSTLTIQRTQQEDSAVYLCASSLHIRGVGTDTQYFGPGTRLTVL.

There are a few counts of this clonotype. The CDR3 sequence: CASSLAGVHEQYF. For the CDR3, the DNA is TGTGCCAGCAGCTTAGCAGGGGTCCACGAGCAGTACTTC. The V call is TRBV7-2, the J call TRBJ2-7, with a tentative D call TRBD1 (5 bases). The CDR3 is 13 residues long. The germline gives CDR1 SGHTA, CDR2 FQGNSA. V lost 0 bases and J 5 bases, leaving 8 bases between the germline ends.

The chain has TRBV27 and TRBJ2-2; the D gene is possibly TRBD2 (6 bases). CDR3 size: 15 residues. Trimming pared 0 bases from V and 7 bases from J, leaving 12 bases between. CDR1 MNHEY and CDR2 SMNVEV come from the germline V gene (reference sequence). This chain's CDR3 is CASSLSARRGGELFF. As DNA, the CDR3 is TGTGCCAGCAGTTTATCTGCCAGGAGGGGCGGGGAGCTGTTTTTT.

This chain uses TRBV6-2 or TRBV6-3 with TRBJ1-1; D is unclear. V was shortened by 0 bases and J by 4 bases, with 6 bases between the two germline ends. This CDR3 has 13 amino acids. The germline V gene has CDR1 MNHEY and CDR2 SVGEGT. The CDR3 nucleotides are TGTGCCAGCAGTTACTCGTTCAGCACTGAAGCTTTCTTT. This codes for CASSYSFSTEAFF.

A few counts support this clonotype. V gene TRBV3-1 combines with J gene TRBJ2-2; TRBD1 matches at 9 bases. The CDR3 has 16 amino acids. Germline values: CDR1 LGHDT, CDR2 YNNKEL (reference sequence). V shed 4 bases, J shed 4 bases, and the junction held 7 bases outside the gene matches. CDR3 coding DNA: TGTGCCAGCAGCCGGACAGGGGTCGCTGCCACCGGGGAGCTGTTTTTT. This encodes CASSRTGVAATGELFF.

This clonotype was recorded a few times. CDR3 coding DNA: TGTGCCAGCAGCCCCCGACTAGCGGGGGAAAAGAGCTCCTACAATGAGCAGTTCTTC. Its translation: CASSPRLAGEKSSYNEQFF. The rearrangement joins TRBV11-1 to TRBJ2-1; 12 bases line up with TRBD2. CDR3 size: 19 residues. The germline CDR1 and CDR2 sequences are SGHAT and FQDESV (reference sequence). Trimming cost V 5 bases and J 0 bases; bases outside gene matches: 11.

This clonotype was seen more than once but under ten times. This sequence joins TRBV7-2 and TRBJ2-3; 10 bases line up with TRBD1. This CDR3 has 15 residues. The ends lost 0 bases at V and 5 bases at J; junction bases unmatched: 2. The germline V gene encodes CDR1 SGHTA and CDR2 FQGNSA. The CDR3 DNA reads TGTGCCAGCAGCTTAGCGACAGGGGGCATAGATACGCAGTATTTT. Translation: CASSLATGGIDTQYF.

In its sample, this clonotype was seen a few times. The rearrangement joins TRBV13 to TRBJ2-7; 8 bases map to TRBD1. With V trimmed by 5 bases and J by 5 bases, 8 bases remained unmatched. The CDR3 runs 14 residues. Germline CDR1 PRHDT, CDR2 FYEKMQ (reference sequence). The CDR3, as DNA: TGTGCCAGCAGCATCGGACAGGGAATCCACGAGCAGTACTTC. This codes for CASSIGQGIHEQYF.

This clonotype was recorded many times. This chain connects TRBV27 to TRBJ2-6, with D unclear. CDR3 size: 13 residues. The germline gives CDR1 MNHEY, CDR2 SMNVEV (reference sequence). V lost 6 bases to trimming and J lost 0 bases, with 3 bases between them. DNA of the CDR3: TGTGCCAGCAGACCCTCTGGGGCCAACGTCCTGACTTTC. Its protein is CASRPSGANVLTF.